This section outlines one T cell receptor beta chain sequence together with its context. This entry belongs to a study of blood T cell repertoires in COVID-19. The wider study: T cells, B-cell-depleted T cells, or PBMCs supplied cDNA or gDNA.

V dropped 0 bases and J dropped 4; count of bases not matched to a gene: 5. CDR1 SGDLS and CDR2 YYNGEE come from the germline V gene. CDR3 length equals 15 residues. Assignment of participants to cohorts was predicated upon participant-reported clinical history. Two consecutive negative NP/OP PCR tests, clearance, or resolved symptoms defined Cohort 3 recovery. Authors' processing steps: Estimation of nucleated cell counts was performed using reference gene primer amplification. Profiled with immunoSEQ multiplex PCR; TCRdb holds only in-frame clones, not every one. V, J and clone size are taken as reported in that table, and D and trimming were inferred from the DNA itself. Found here are about 380,000 clones, more than 75% of them singletons; the top ten hold about 1.2%.

V gene TRBV9 combines with J gene TRBJ1-1; 8 nucleotides agree with TRBD1. This clonotype originated in a woman aged 18-29 years who had recovered from COVID-19. What was sequenced was PBMCs or T cells enriched from blood (not recorded which). CDR3 protein: CASSVVGRGLTEAFF. For the CDR3, the DNA is TGTGCCAGCAGCGTAGTTGGCAGGGGGCTCACTGAAGCTTTCTTT.